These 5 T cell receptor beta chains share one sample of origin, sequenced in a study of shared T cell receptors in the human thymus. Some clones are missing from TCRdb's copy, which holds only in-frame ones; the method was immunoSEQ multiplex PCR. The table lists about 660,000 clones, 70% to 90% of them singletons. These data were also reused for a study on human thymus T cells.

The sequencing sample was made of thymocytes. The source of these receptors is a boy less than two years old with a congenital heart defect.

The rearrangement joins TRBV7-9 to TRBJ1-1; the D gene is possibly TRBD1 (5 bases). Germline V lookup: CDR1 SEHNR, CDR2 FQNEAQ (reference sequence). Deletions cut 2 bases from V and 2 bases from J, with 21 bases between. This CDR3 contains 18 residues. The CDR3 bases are TGTGCCAGCAGCTTAACGAAGCAGGGCTCGGTGCTTAACACTGAAGCTTTCTTT. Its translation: CASSLTKQGSVLNTEAFF.

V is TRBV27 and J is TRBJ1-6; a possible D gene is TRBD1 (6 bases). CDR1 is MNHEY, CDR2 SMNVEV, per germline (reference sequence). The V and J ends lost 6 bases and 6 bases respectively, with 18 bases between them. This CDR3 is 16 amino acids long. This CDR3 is CASRQNRAGINSPLHF. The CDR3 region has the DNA TGTGCCAGCAGGCAGAACAGGGCAGGCATTAATTCACCCCTCCACTTT.

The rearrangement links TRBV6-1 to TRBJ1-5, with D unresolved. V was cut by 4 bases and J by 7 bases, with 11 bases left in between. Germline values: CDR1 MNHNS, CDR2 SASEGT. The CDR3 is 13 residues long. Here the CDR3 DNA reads TGTGCCAGCAGTGGAGGAGGGCGGCAGCCCCAGCATTTT. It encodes CASSGGGRQPQHF.

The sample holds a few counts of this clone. In DNA form, the CDR3 reads TGTGCCAGCAGTTCCCTCAGGGGGTTGGGTGAAAAACTGTTTTTT. Translating gives CASSSLRGLGEKLFF. The genes are TRBV28 and TRBJ1-4, with TRBD1 matching 7 bases. Trimming took 4 bases from V and 7 from J; bases not matched to a gene: 9. The V gene's germline CDR1 is MDHEN and CDR2 SYDVKM. The length of the CDR3 is 15 residues.

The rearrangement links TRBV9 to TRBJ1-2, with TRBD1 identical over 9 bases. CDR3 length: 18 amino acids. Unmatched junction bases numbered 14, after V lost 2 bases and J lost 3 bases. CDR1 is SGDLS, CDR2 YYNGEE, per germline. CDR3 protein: CASSVPGTGSLEDYGYTF. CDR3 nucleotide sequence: TGTGCCAGCAGCGTGCCCGGGACAGGGAGCCTGGAGGACTATGGCTACACCTTC. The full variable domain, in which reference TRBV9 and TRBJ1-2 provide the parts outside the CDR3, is DSGVTQTPKHLITATGQRVTLRCSPRSGDLSVYWYQQSLDQGLQFLIQYYNGEERAKGNILERFSAQQFPDLHSELNLSSLELGDSALYFCASSVPGTGSLEDYGYTFGSGTRLTVV.